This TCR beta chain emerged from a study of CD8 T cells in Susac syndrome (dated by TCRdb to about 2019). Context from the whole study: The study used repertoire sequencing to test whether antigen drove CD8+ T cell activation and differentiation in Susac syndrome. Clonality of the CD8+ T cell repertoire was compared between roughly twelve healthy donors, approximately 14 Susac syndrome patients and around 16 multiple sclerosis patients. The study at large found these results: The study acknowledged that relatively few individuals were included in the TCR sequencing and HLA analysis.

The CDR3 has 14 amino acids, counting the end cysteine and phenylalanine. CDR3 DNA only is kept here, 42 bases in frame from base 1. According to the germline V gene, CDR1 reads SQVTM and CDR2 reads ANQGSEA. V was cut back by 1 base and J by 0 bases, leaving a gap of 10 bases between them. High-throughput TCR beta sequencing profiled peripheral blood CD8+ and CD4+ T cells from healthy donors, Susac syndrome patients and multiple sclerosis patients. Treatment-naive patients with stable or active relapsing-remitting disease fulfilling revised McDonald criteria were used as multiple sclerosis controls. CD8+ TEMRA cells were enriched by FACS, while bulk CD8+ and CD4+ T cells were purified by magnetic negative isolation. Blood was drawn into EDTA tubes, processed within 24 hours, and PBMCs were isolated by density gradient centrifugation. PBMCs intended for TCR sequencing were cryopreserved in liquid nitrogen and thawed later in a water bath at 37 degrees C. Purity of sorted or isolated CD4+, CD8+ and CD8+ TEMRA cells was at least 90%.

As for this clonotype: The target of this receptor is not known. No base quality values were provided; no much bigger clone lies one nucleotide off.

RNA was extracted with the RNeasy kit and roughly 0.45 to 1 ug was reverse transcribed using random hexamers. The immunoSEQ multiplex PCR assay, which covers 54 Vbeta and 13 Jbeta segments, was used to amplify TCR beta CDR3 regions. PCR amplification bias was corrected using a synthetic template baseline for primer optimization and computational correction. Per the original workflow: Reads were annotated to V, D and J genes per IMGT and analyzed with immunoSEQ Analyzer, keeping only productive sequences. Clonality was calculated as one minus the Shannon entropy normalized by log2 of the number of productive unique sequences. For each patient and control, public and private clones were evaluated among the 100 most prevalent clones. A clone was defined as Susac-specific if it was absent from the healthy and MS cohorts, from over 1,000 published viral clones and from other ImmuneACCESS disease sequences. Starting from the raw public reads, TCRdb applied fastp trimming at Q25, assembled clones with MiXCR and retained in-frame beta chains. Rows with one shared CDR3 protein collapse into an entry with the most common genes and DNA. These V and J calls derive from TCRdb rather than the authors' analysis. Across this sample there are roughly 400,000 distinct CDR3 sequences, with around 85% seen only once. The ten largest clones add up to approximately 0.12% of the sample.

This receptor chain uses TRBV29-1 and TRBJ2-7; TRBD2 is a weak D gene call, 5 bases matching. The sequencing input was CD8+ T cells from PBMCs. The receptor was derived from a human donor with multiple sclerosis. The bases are TGCAGCGTTGAAGTAGAGCGGAGCTCCTACGAGCAGTACTTC. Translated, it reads CSVEVERSSYEQYF.